These 8 T cell receptor beta chains share one sample of origin, sequenced in a study of blood T cell repertoires in COVID-19. Clones were sequenced by immunoSEQ multiplex PCR, and TCRdb holds only the in-frame ones, with some missing. This table holds 200,000 or so clones, about 80% found once. The sequencing sample was made of PBMCs or T cells enriched from blood (not recorded which). All receptors derive from a man aged 40-55 years who had recovered from COVID-19.

The V call is TRBV4-3, the J call TRBJ2-7; 7 bases agree with TRBD1. The germline gives CDR1 LGHNA, CDR2 YSLEER. This CDR3 is built from 14 residues. V was pared by 4 bases and J by 0 bases, with 3 bases of the junction left unmatched. In DNA, the CDR3 is TGCGCCAGCAGCCCCGGACAGGTCTCCTACGAGCAGTACTTC. The encoded protein is CASSPGQVSYEQYF.

This chain uses TRBV4-3 with TRBJ1-1; no reliable D call. CDR1 and CDR2 (germline): LGHNA, YSLEER. V was clipped by 0 bases and J by 5 bases, with 10 bases between them. The CDR3 loop spans 14 amino acids. The CDR3 region is CASSQEARGTEAFF. The DNA for the CDR3 is TGCGCCAGCAGCCAAGAGGCCCGAGGGACTGAAGCTTTCTTT.

Notes on this clone: Other DNA variants within this sample encode the same CDR3. The chain has TRBV19 and TRBJ1-5; 10 nucleotides agree with TRBD1. The CDR3 totals 15 residues. Trimming at V came to 5 bases and at J to 4 bases, leaving 5 bases not matched to a gene. The germline gives CDR1 LNHDA, CDR2 SQIVND (reference sequence). The CDR3 protein is CASSRTGGNNQPQHF. The DNA of the CDR3 is TGTGCCAGTAGTCGGACAGGGGGGAATAATCAGCCCCAGCATTTT.

The chain joins TRBV12-3 or TRBV12-4 to TRBJ2-1, with D possibly matching TRBD2 (6 bases). This CDR3 region has 13 residues. V was trimmed by 6 bases and J by 6 bases, leaving 12 bases between them. The CDR3 nucleotides are TGTGCCAGCAGCCCGACTAGGGCCAATGAGCAGTTCTTC. This codes for CASSPTRANEQFF.

V usage is TRBV28 and J usage is TRBJ1-5; D is ambiguous. The CDR3 loop spans 12 amino acids. The germline V and J ends were trimmed by 3 bases and 6 bases, with 6 bases remaining between them. Germline values: CDR1 MDHEN, CDR2 SYDVKM. In nucleotides, the CDR3 is TGTGCCAGCAGTTTTCCCAGTCAGCCCCAGCATTTT. It encodes CASSFPSQPQHF.

The rearrangement joins TRBV5-4 to TRBJ1-2; D is unclear. Trimming removed 1 base from V and 4 bases from J, with 5 bases in between. Germline V gene data show CDR1 as SGHNT and CDR2 as YYREEE (reference sequence). The CDR3 extends over 12 amino acids. DNA of the CDR3: TGTGCCAGCAGCTTGCTGTCCTATGGCTACACCTTC. It encodes CASSLLSYGYTF.

In DNA, the CDR3 is TGTGCCTGGAGTGTCGGGACAGAAACCAGTCAGCCCCAGCATTTT. Translated, it gives CAWSVGTETSQPQHF. The chain links TRBV30 to TRBJ1-5, with 7 bases matching TRBD1. The CDR3 spans 15 residues. V was clipped by 0 bases and J by 6 bases; unmatched bases: 8. CDR1 GTSNPN and CDR2 SVGIG come from the germline V gene (reference sequence).

The V and J genes are TRBV19 and TRBJ2-5; weak D call: TRBD2 (6 bases). Trimming shortened V by 0 bases and J by 4 bases, and 18 bases separated the two germline ends. Germline V gene data show CDR1 as LNHDA and CDR2 as SQIVND (reference sequence). CDR3 length equals 17 residues. DNA of the CDR3: TGTGCCAGTAGTATAGACGCCTCGGAGGGCCCGGCAGAGACCCAGTACTTC. As protein: CASSIDASEGPAETQYF.